This T cell receptor beta chain was found in a study of blood T cell repertoires in COVID-19 (TCRdb year 2020). General notes on the study: Collaborator samples came from the United States, Italy and Spain and covered acute and convalescent phases of COVID-19. Where HLA class I and class II types were available, the types were taken from metadata supplied by the sample provider, not from assay-based typing. The samples were drawn from two sources: the first 160 participants of the ongoing ImmuneRACE study, and some 1,300 subjects contributed by 6 global collaborators. A de-identified subject ID, COVID-19 status, age in years and sex were almost always included in the sample metadata. Deeply sampled blood TCRbeta repertoires from subjects exposed to, actively infected with, or recovered from COVID-19 were included in the dataset. The prospective study material was composed of cDNA or gDNA derived from T cells, B-cell-depleted T cells, or PBMCs. The repertoires were released in a freely available public database intended as a resource for research on the immune response to SARS-CoV-2. General findings and caveats noted by the study authors: Clinical and demographic metadata were provided uncurated, with the amount varying by source and participant.

TCRbeta CDR3 regions were amplified from genomic DNA using the immunoSEQ Assay, a bias-controlled multiplex PCR. Regarding the original processing steps: Nucleated cell counts per sample were estimated from amplification of reference gene primers within the assay. To quantify the absolute abundance of each unique TCRbeta CDR3 rearrangement, sequence reads were collapsed and filtered. For each sample, productive Simpson clonality was calculated as the square root of Simpson's diversity index over productive rearrangements. As stored in TCRdb, this immuneACCESS dataset retains in-frame rearrangements with V and J assigned. A fraction of the clones does not appear; measured against another copy, unresolved V genes explain less than half of the discrepancy, and the remainder lacks a known reason. The V and J calls and the clone size are those of that table, but D and trimming were determined from the DNA. In all, the sample holds about 140,000 clones, and approximately 83% of those were seen once. The ten most abundant clones make up around 1.5% of the sample.

Whole blood was collected in K2EDTA tubes by collaborating institutions according to the institutions' own protocols. For TCRbeta analysis, collaborators shipped samples as frozen whole blood, isolated PBMCs, or DNA extracted from either of those sample types. Remarks on this clone: The clone's antigen remains unknown. Base quality data are lacking; no much larger clone is found one base away.

The germline ends are 18 bases apart after V is trimmed by 0 bases and J by 1 base. The CDR3 goes from the cysteine to the phenylalanine over 18 residues. The read is trimmed to its CDR3 DNA, 54 bases read in frame from base 1. CDR1 is given as SGHTA and CDR2 as FQGNSA, both from the germline V gene. Specimen: peripheral blood. In this chain, TRBV7-2 is recombined with TRBJ1-1; a confident D gene designation cannot be given. This receptor was obtained from a human donor in a cohort sampled during active COVID-19. The CDR3 here reads CASSLAAASAEGNTEAFF. The nucleotides read TGTGCCAGCAGCTTAGCCGCGGCGTCAGCCGAAGGGAACACTGAAGCTTTCTTT.